The present entry profiles one T cell receptor (beta chain) with its context. The assay was immunoSEQ multiplex PCR, and TCRdb's table has in-frame clones only and misses some. This table holds 2 million to 3 million clones, under 95% found once. This entry is derived from a study of shared clonotypes between healthy human individuals. The germline V and J ends were trimmed by 10 bases and 0 bases, with 13 bases remaining between them. The germline V gene encodes CDR1 MDHEN and CDR2 SYDVKM. This CDR3 has 14 amino acids. The genes are TRBV28 and TRBJ2-1, with a possible D match to TRBD2 (5 bases). The sample taken for sequencing was naive CD4+ T cells from PBMCs. Subset described: CD45RA+ positively selected. The origin of this receptor is a man younger than 35 in good health. Some clones in this sample may be carry-over from other donors' samples. CDR3 sequence (DNA): TGTGCCATCAAGCGGATTAGCTCCTACAATGAGCAGTTCTTC. Amino acids: CAIKRISSYNEQFF.